The entry that follows covers one T cell receptor beta chain sequence. What it recognizes is unknown. This record comes from a study of cytomegalovirus exposure and HLA in healthy donors. Study-level information: T cells numbering around 190 million yielded 100 million to 120 million unique TCR beta sequences in an earlier analysis.

The study, taken as a whole, reports: A later analysis reportedly identified an Asian-associated ancestry cluster as carrying fewer N-insertions than the approximately 730-donor mean. TCR beta chains associated with HLA were, in a later analysis, more clonally expanded than equally common others. Data from an earlier analysis indicated that most TCR beta V segments were productive either about 90% or about 30% of the time.

The CDR3 extends over 15 amino acids. V shed 3 bases and J 5 bases; nucleotides not matched to a gene: 6. The V gene's germline CDR1 is SGDLS and CDR2 YYNGEE. Amplification used 60 Vbeta primers and 13 Jbeta primers. The table came from immunoSEQ multiplex PCR; TCRdb's copy has only in-frame clones and leaves some out. This sample's table has 140,000 or so clones. This sequence was found in a male donor in good health and CMV-seronegative. The sequencing input was PBMCs. V gene TRBV9 combines with J gene TRBJ1-1; 11 nucleotides align to TRBD1. CDR3 loop: CASSGRTGGLTEAFF. Here the CDR3 DNA reads TGTGCCAGCAGCGGGCGGACAGGGGGCTTAACTGAAGCTTTCTTT.